One TCR beta chain is described in this entry. This specimen comes from a study of graft-versus-host responses after intestinal transplantation. Study context: Uniformly, recipients were administered anti-thymocyte globulin induction with subsequent tacrolimus and steroids for approximately three years.

Sequencing was performed with immunoSEQ multiplex PCR; in TCRdb, only in-frame clones are kept and a portion is missing. This table has under 100,000 clones, approximately 90% appearing once. There are 14 residues in the CDR3. The V end lost 0 bases, the J end lost 4 bases, and 10 bases lay between the germline ends. The germline V gene encodes CDR1 SGHNT and CDR2 YYREEE (reference sequence). Sequencing used PBMCs, obtained just under 460 days after intestinal transplant. The receptor was isolated from a human patient who received an intestinal transplant, so some T cells may come from the graft donor. The rearrangement joins TRBV5-4 to TRBJ1-2, with a tentative D call TRBD1 (5 bases). This chain's CDR3 is CASSLGRGVYGYTF. CDR3 nucleotides: TGTGCCAGCAGCTTGGGTCGGGGGGTCTATGGCTACACCTTC.